This T cell receptor (beta chain) derives from a study of CD8 T cells in ankylosing spondylitis. Study results and limitations: A TCR beta motif made of eight highly homologous variants seemed typical of ankylosing spondylitis blood. Both synovial fluid and blood in reactive arthritis had previously been reported to carry some motif variants. Clones linked to disease were reported to show significant enrichment in matched ankylosing spondylitis synovial fluid.

Via MiXCR, TCRdb re-called the 5' RACE reads, giving one row per CDR3 protein. This sample has some 840,000 distinct CDR3 sequences, with approximately 12% found just once. V trimming: 5 bases; J trimming: 10 bases; junction bases outside the gene matches: 2. The CDR3 is 12 amino acids. In germline, CDR1 is MNHEY, CDR2 SMNVEV (reference sequence). This clonotype was observed a few times. Its antigen is unknown. The chain carries TRBV27 and TRBJ1-6, with 7 bases lining up with TRBD1. The receptor's source is a male donor with ankylosing spondylitis. The sample was blood, either unsorted or a sorted T cell fraction (not recorded which). The CDR3 region is CASSTGDSPLHF. The CDR3 DNA follows: TGTGCCAGCAGTACAGGGGACTCACCCCTCCACTTT.